The entry below describes one T cell receptor beta chain. This record comes from a study of control samples from healthy donors and cancer patients. Germline V gene lookup returns CDR1 KGHSH and CDR2 LQKENI. The CDR3 is 15 residues long. J lost 1 base, V lost 3 bases, and 5 bases had no gene match. Using immunoSEQ multiplex PCR, the repertoire was profiled, and TCRdb retains in-frame clones only, with some absent. The data contain some 94,000 clones, 86% of them singletons. Material for sequencing was blood. V is TRBV18 and J is TRBJ1-1; 7 bases are shared with TRBD1. The sequence came from a woman between 45 and 65 years old in good health. The CDR3 sequence: CASSPTGATNTEAFF. The CDR3 nucleotides read TGTGCCAGCTCACCCACAGGGGCGACGAACACTGAAGCTTTCTTT.